Listed below are T cell receptor beta chains from one sample, sequenced in a study of T cells in tuberculosis. Some clones are missing from TCRdb's copy, which holds only in-frame ones; the method was immunoSEQ multiplex PCR. The sample shows about 25,000 clones, more than 80% of them seen only once. The sequencing sample was made of PBMCs. These TCRs come from a donor aged 10-29 years with latent tuberculosis or without tuberculosis infection. Some clones in this sample may be carry-over from other donors' samples. CDR3s include the opening cysteine and the closing phenylalanine or tryptophan. Each record gives: V gene, J gene, CDR3 protein.

TRBV6-6	TRBJ2-7	CASSRTSYEQYF
TRBV7-3	TRBJ2-6	CASSPQAGANVLTF
TRBV9	TRBJ2-4	CASTDTGGNIQYF
TRBV2	TRBJ1-2	CAQASYRGLDGYTF
TRBV7-9	TRBJ1-2	CASSLVRGSLNYGYTF
TRBV27	TRBJ2-5	CASSHLPGQGIRETQYF
TRBV18	TRBJ2-3	CASSPLTGTDTQYF
TRBV5-6	TRBJ1-1	CASRFGTGGATEAFF
TRBV29-1	TRBJ2-7	CSVGGTGPQGQYF
TRBV7-9	TRBJ1-2	CASSHSGTGGNGYTF
TRBV11-2	TRBJ2-1	CASSLYGLRDAQFF
TRBV29-1	TRBJ1-2	CSVKGGVNYGYTF
TRBV29-1	TRBJ2-7	CSVLGQYSYEQYF
TRBV10-3	TRBJ1-3	CAISKEQTGMGNTIYF
TRBV4-1	TRBJ1-1	CASSQEGRNTEAFF
TRBV19	TRBJ2-4	CASSPGGQGGDIQYF
TRBV12-5	TRBJ1-4	CASAGKDEKLFF
TRBV6-5	TRBJ2-1	CASSRTSGAINEQFF
TRBV13	TRBJ1-1	CASSLGVGAFVNTEAFF
TRBV7-8	TRBJ2-7	CASRLPGQGTFQQYF
TRBV10-2	TRBJ2-7	CASMFPGLAAYEQYF
TRBV4-3	TRBJ2-3	CASSQDGGIPTDTQYF
TRBV6-4	TRBJ2-1	CASSDSSGGANEQFF
TRBV27	TRBJ2-3	CASSFLVLGEGGSDTQYF
TRBV6-5	TRBJ2-5	CASSYSTSGRGETQYF
TRBV6-5	TRBJ2-4	CASSSLAKNIQYF